These 26 T cell receptor beta chains came from one sample sequenced in a study of blood T cell repertoires in COVID-19. Profiled with immunoSEQ multiplex PCR; TCRdb holds only in-frame clones, not every one. Seen here are about 200,000 clones, nearly 90% observed once, and the top ten hold roughly a fifth. Sequenced input: peripheral blood. Source of these receptors: a man in his fifties or sixties with active or convalescent COVID-19.

The CDR3 protein is CASSFSVETEAFF. DNA for the CDR3: TGCGCCAGCAGCTTTTCGGTGGAGACTGAAGCTTTCTTT. This chain joins TRBV5-1 and TRBJ1-1; D remains unclear. The germline V gene encodes CDR1 SGHRS and CDR2 YFSETQ. The length of the CDR3 is 13 residues. V lost 2 bases and J 5 bases, leaving 10 bases between the germline ends. Supplemented by reference TRBV5-1 and TRBJ1-1, the full variable domain reads KAGVTQTPRYLIKTRGQQVTLSCSPISGHRSVSWYQQTPGQGLQFLFEYFSETQRNKGNFPGRFSGRQFSNSRSEMNVSTLELGDSALYLCASSFSVETEAFFGQGTRLTVV.

V gene TRBV2 combines with J gene TRBJ1-6; no definite D call. The germline CDR1 and CDR2 sequences are SNHLY and FYNNEI. The CDR3 totals 15 residues. Trimming stripped 7 bases from V and 1 base from J, with 11 bases between. CDR3 amino acids: CASTTDGSYNSPLHF. Here the CDR3 DNA reads TGTGCCAGCACTACCGACGGGTCCTATAATTCACCCCTCCACTTT.

The genes are TRBV3-1 (or the pseudogene TRBV3-2) and TRBJ2-7; 9 positions match TRBD1. The CDR3 length is 14 residues. CDR1 and CDR2 from the germline V gene are LGHDT and YNNKEL (reference sequence). The V gene end was trimmed by 5 bases and the J gene end by 3 bases; junction bases not matched to a gene: 5. CDR3 nucleotide sequence: TGTGCCAGCAGCTGGGGACAGGGAGACTACGAGCAGTACTTC. Its translation: CASSWGQGDYEQYF.

This clone was picked up one time. The chain employs TRBV19 and TRBJ1-3; D is possibly TRBD1 (6 bases). The V gene's germline CDR1 is LNHDA and CDR2 SQIVND (reference sequence). Between the trimmed V and J ends, which lost 4 bases and 0 bases, there was a span of 16 bases. The CDR3 spans 17 residues. The chain's CDR3 is CASSKGVGALSGNTIYF. The CDR3 DNA reads TGTGCCAGTAGTAAGGGGGTGGGTGCTCTCTCTGGAAACACCATATATTTT.

V and J are TRBV7-9 and TRBJ2-1; TRBD2 matches 10 bases. This CDR3 spans 16 amino acids. V was clipped by 5 bases and J by 2 bases; unmatched bases: 6. Germline V gene data show CDR1 as SEHNR and CDR2 as FQNEAQ (reference sequence). The CDR3 coding sequence is TGTGCCAGCAGCCTCTCACTAGCGGGGACCTACAATGAGCAGTTCTTC. Translated: CASSLSLAGTYNEQFF.

This chain links TRBV6-5 with TRBJ1-5, with D perhaps TRBD1 (5 bases). V lost 5 bases, J lost 0 bases, and 11 bases lay in between. The V gene's germline CDR1 is MNHEY and CDR2 SVGAGI. This CDR3 has 15 amino acids. The chain's CDR3 is CASSPRGVSNQPQHF. The CDR3, as DNA: TGTGCCAGCAGTCCCCGGGGGGTTAGCAATCAGCCCCAGCATTTT.

DNA of the CDR3: TGTACTCGGGACAGGGGGGAAGCTTTCTTT. Encoded protein: CTRDRGEAFF. The chain recombines TRBV6-5 with TRBJ1-1; 11 bases fit TRBD1. This CDR3 is 10 amino acids long. CDR1 is MNHEY, CDR2 SVGAGI, per germline.

The chain uses TRBV7-9 and TRBJ1-2, with D hard to call. CDR3 size: 13 residues. Per the germline V gene, CDR1 is SEHNR and CDR2 is FQNEAQ (reference sequence). The V and J ends lost 5 bases and 5 bases respectively, with 12 bases between them. The CDR3 spells CASSLIGGYGYTF. The CDR3 bases are TGTGCCAGCAGCCTTATCGGAGGGTATGGCTACACCTTC.

This clone was seen only once. Other DNA sequences in this specimen translate into the identical CDR3. The CDR3 nucleotides are TGTGCCAGCTCACCCGGGGAAGAGACCCAGTACTTC. Translation: CASSPGEETQYF. The J gene is TRBJ2-5, the V gene TRBV18; maybe TRBD2 (5 bases). CDR1 KGHSH and CDR2 LQKENI come from the germline V gene. The CDR3 sequence is 12 residues long. The V gene lost 3 bases and the J gene lost 3 bases, with 5 bases spanning the gap.

In DNA, the CDR3 is TGTGCCAGCAGCCCGAGAGTAGGGGATGGCTACACCTTC. It is translated as CASSPRVGDGYTF. This chain links TRBV3-1 (or the pseudogene TRBV3-2) with TRBJ1-2; D might be TRBD1 (5 bases). The germline V and J ends were trimmed by 4 bases and 6 bases, with 12 bases remaining between them. CDR1 is LGHDT, CDR2 YNNKEL, per germline (reference sequence). This CDR3 comprises 13 residues.

The rearrangement uses TRBV5-1 and TRBJ1-2, with 9 bases identical to TRBD1. CDR3 length: 14 residues. CDR1 SGHRS and CDR2 YFSETQ come from the germline V gene. Trimming at V came to 1 base and at J to 6 bases, leaving 4 bases not matched to a gene. Here the CDR3 DNA reads TGCGCCAGCAGCTTGTTGGGACAGGGTAATGGCTACACCTTC. Its protein product is CASSLLGQGNGYTF.

The chain couples TRBV27 to TRBJ1-5; a weak D match, TRBD1 (6 bases). The CDR3 contains 14 residues. Germline values: CDR1 MNHEY, CDR2 SMNVEV (reference sequence). The germline V and J ends were trimmed by 4 bases and 6 bases, with 13 bases remaining between them. CDR3 sequence reads: CASSSTGMGQPQHF. The CDR3 DNA is TGTGCCAGCAGTTCCACAGGGATGGGTCAGCCCCAGCATTTT.

This clone was seen a few times. The chain couples TRBV30 to TRBJ1-2, with no clear D. Germline lookup yields CDR1 GTSNPN and CDR2 SVGIG (reference sequence). The CDR3 has 15 residues. Between the trimmed V and J ends, which lost 4 bases and 0 bases, there was a span of 15 bases. The CDR3 DNA sequence: TGTGCCTGGAATGATCCAACAGAGACTAACTATGGCTACACCTTC. As protein: CAWNDPTETNYGYTF.

This clone has only a few counts. The chain joins TRBV9 to TRBJ1-6; D is undetermined. V lost 3 bases and J 7 bases, leaving 5 bases between the germline ends. Per germline, CDR1 SGDLS and CDR2 YYNGEE. The CDR3 loop spans 12 amino acids. The CDR3 DNA follows: TGTGCCAGCAGCGGCCAGAATTCACCCCTCCACTTT. Protein: CASSGQNSPLHF.

This chain uses TRBV24-1 with TRBJ1-2; a possible D gene is TRBD1 (6 bases). CDR3 length: 12 residues. CDR1 is KGHDR, CDR2 SFDVKD, per germline. V lost 4 bases, J lost 8 bases, and 10 bases lay in between. CDR3 protein: CATSDLDRGYTF. In nucleotides, the CDR3 is TGTGCCACCAGTGACCTCGACAGGGGCTACACCTTC.

V is TRBV6-1 and J is TRBJ1-3; TRBD1 aligns across 7 bases. This CDR3 spans 17 amino acids. CDR1 is MNHNS, CDR2 SASEGT, per germline. J lost 0 bases, V lost 4 bases, and 9 bases had no gene match. The CDR3 here is CASSAGTDRNSGNTIYF. In DNA form, the CDR3 reads TGTGCCAGCAGTGCCGGGACAGACCGCAACTCTGGAAACACCATATATTTT.

The rearrangement uses TRBV5-5 and TRBJ2-5, with 10 bases identical to TRBD2. CDR1 is SGHKS and CDR2 is YYEKEE in the germline V gene (reference sequence). This CDR3 spans 16 amino acids. V was pared by 6 bases and J by 9 bases, with 17 bases of the junction left unmatched. The CDR3 is CASTPETSGSPIAQYF. CDR3 nucleotides: TGTGCCAGCACCCCTGAGACTAGCGGGTCCCCGATAGCCCAGTACTTC. The full variable domain, rest sourced from reference TRBV5-5 and TRBJ2-5, is DAGVTQSPTHLIKTRGQQVTLRCSPISGHKSVSWYQQVLGQGPQFIFQYYEKEERGRGNFPDRFSARQFPNYSSELNVNALLLGDSALYLCASTPETSGSPIAQYFGPGTRLLVL.

The rearrangement joins TRBV19 to TRBJ1-2; D call uncertain. The germline V gene has CDR1 LNHDA and CDR2 SQIVND (reference sequence). This CDR3 has 15 residues. Between the trimmed V and J ends, which lost 4 bases and 3 bases, there was a span of 15 bases. CDR3: CASSTSALRDYGYTF. The CDR3 DNA follows: TGTGCCAGTAGTACTTCGGCCCTACGGGACTATGGCTACACCTTC.

The chain is built from TRBV7-9 and TRBJ1-6; 7 bases line up with TRBD1. The germline gives CDR1 SEHNR, CDR2 FQNEAQ (reference sequence). The V gene end was trimmed by 5 bases and the J gene end by 7 bases; junction bases not matched to a gene: 14. This CDR3 has 17 residues. The CDR3 here is CASSMLGDSSKNSPLHF. DNA of the CDR3: TGTGCCAGCAGCATGCTAGGGGACAGCAGTAAAAATTCACCCCTCCACTTT.

The chain couples TRBV5-1 to TRBJ2-7, with TRBD2 matching 11 bases. This CDR3 comprises 15 residues. Germline-derived CDR1 and CDR2 are SGHRS and YFSETQ. Losses at the gene ends were 0 bases for V and 4 bases for J; bases not matched to a gene: 3. This CDR3 reads CASSLGTSGGYEQYF. The CDR3 DNA follows: TGCGCCAGCAGCTTGGGCACTAGCGGGGGTTACGAGCAGTACTTC.

V and J are TRBV25-1 and TRBJ1-1, with a weak D call TRBD1 (5 bases). The CDR3 has 13 residues. The V end was cut by 5 bases, the J end by 3 bases, with 10 bases between. The V gene's germline CDR1 is MGHDK and CDR2 SYGVNS. The CDR3 region has the DNA TGTGCCAGCAGTCAGGGTTTCGACACTGAAGCTTTCTTT. It codes for CASSQGFDTEAFF.

The chain employs TRBV5-4 and TRBJ1-2; TRBD1 agrees at 7 bases. The V gene end was trimmed by 0 bases and the J gene end by 10 bases; junction bases not matched to a gene: 3. Germline assignment: CDR1 SGHNT and CDR2 YYREEE (reference sequence). The CDR3 is 12 residues long. Here the CDR3 DNA reads TGTGCCAGCAGCTTGGACGACAGGGCCTACACCTTC. Translated: CASSLDDRAYTF.

V is TRBV25-1 and J is TRBJ1-1; 7 bases line up with TRBD1. Germline V gene lookup returns CDR1 MGHDK and CDR2 SYGVNS. The trim removed 2 bases at V and 11 bases at J, leaving 14 bases unmatched. CDR3 size: 15 residues. CDR3 amino acids: CASSEPRTGNIRAFF. CDR3 nucleotides: TGTGCCAGCAGTGAACCCCGGACAGGCAATATAAGGGCTTTCTTT.

This chain connects TRBV29-1 to TRBJ2-7, with TRBD2 matching 7 bases. This CDR3 spans 13 amino acids. The trim removed 5 bases at V and 3 bases at J, leaving 7 bases unmatched. CDR1 and CDR2 (germline): SQVTM, ANQGSEA. CDR3 amino acids: CSVRGPGGYEQYF. CDR3 DNA: TGCAGCGTTCGGGGACCGGGGGGCTACGAGCAGTACTTC.

This chain connects TRBV27 to TRBJ1-1; D is possibly TRBD1 (5 bases). The V end was cut by 5 bases, the J end by 1 base, with 11 bases between. This CDR3 has 14 amino acids. Germline V gene lookup returns CDR1 MNHEY and CDR2 SMNVEV (reference sequence). CDR3 in DNA: TGTGCCAGCAGTAAATTGGACAAGAACACTGAAGCTTTCTTT. It specifies CASSKLDKNTEAFF.

This clone was observed at least ten times. The rearrangement joins TRBV27 to TRBJ2-1; 12 positions agree with TRBD2. In germline, CDR1 is MNHEY, CDR2 SMNVEV (reference sequence). J gave up 6 bases and V 3 bases, and 3 bases lay outside the gene matches. The CDR3 consists of 15 residues. CDR3 bases: TGTGCCAGCAGTTTTACTAGCGGGGGGCTCAATGAGCAGTTCTTC. Amino acids: CASSFTSGGLNEQFF.